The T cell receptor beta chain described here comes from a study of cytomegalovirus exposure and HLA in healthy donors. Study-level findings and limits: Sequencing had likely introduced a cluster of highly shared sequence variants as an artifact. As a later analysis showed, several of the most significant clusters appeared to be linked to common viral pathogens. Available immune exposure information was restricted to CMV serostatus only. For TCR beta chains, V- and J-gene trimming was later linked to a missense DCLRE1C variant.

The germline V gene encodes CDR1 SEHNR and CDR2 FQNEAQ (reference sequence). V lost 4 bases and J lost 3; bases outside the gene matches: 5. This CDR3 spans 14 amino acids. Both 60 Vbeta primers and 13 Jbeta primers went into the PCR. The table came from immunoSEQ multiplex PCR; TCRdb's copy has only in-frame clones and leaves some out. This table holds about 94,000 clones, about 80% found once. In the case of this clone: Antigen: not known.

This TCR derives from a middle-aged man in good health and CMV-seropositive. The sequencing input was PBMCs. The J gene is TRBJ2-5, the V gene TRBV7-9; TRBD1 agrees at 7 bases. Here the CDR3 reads CASSSTGLKETQYF. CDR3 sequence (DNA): TGTGCCAGCAGCTCGACAGGGTTAAAAGAGACCCAGTACTTC. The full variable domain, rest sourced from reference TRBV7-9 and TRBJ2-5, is DTGVSQNPRHKITKRGQNVTFRCDPISEHNRLYWYRQTLGQGPEFLTYFQNEAQLEKSRLLSDRFSAERPKGSFSTLEIQRTEQGDSAMYLCASSSTGLKETQYFGPGTRLLVL.